These 13 T cell receptor beta chains originate from one sample sequenced in a study of human T cells and chemical hapten exposure. Time point here: patch test 3, about 24 weeks after DPC sensitization. Treatment of the sample: therapeutic diphenylcyclopropenone sensitization with weekly scalp DPC. Each CDR3 protein gets one entry after TCRdb re-called the RACE reads with MiXCR. The sample has some 180,000 distinct CDR3 sequences, around 25% seen once. Sample: whole blood, taken in connection with sensitization to the hapten diphenylcyclopropenone (DPC). Source of these receptors: a woman between 40 and 50 years old with alopecia areata. Some clones in this sample may be carry-over from other donors' samples.

The chain is built from TRBV7-2 and TRBJ2-1, with 8 bases lining up with TRBD2. This CDR3 has 17 residues. J was trimmed by 7 bases and V by 4 bases; bases with no gene match: 15. Germline CDR1 and CDR2: SGHTA and FQGNSA. This CDR3 is CASSSSPSAGGVNEQFF. The CDR3 nucleotides are TGTGCCAGCAGCTCAAGTCCTTCTGCGGGAGGCGTGAATGAGCAGTTCTTC.

In this sample, this clonotype turned up many times. The chain joins TRBV6-2 or TRBV6-3 to TRBJ1-1; 7 positions agree with TRBD1. Germline CDR1 is MNHEY and CDR2 is SVGEGT. With 5 bases clipped from V and 2 bases from J, the junction kept 5 bases outside the gene matches. The CDR3 runs to 14 residues. CDR3 region: CASSPGQTNTEAFF. The CDR3 nucleotides read TGTGCCAGCAGTCCGGGACAGACAAACACTGAAGCTTTCTTT.

CDR3 bases: TGTGCCAGCAGTTTGCCCAGGGCGGACTATGGCTACACCTTC. It translates to CASSLPRADYGYTF. The chain joins TRBV28 to TRBJ1-2; tentative D call: TRBD1 (5 bases). Trimming removed 3 bases from V and 3 bases from J, with 11 bases in between. CDR1 is MDHEN, CDR2 SYDVKM, per germline. The CDR3 is made up of 14 amino acids.

V gene TRBV6-5 combines with J gene TRBJ2-7, with a tentative D call TRBD1 (5 bases). This CDR3 is 16 amino acids long. In germline, CDR1 is MNHEY, CDR2 SVGAGI. Trimming took 6 bases from V and 4 from J, leaving 22 bases between them. The CDR3 region is CASSPPKGAPFYEQYF. The DNA of the CDR3 is TGTGCCAGCAGCCCACCCAAAGGGGCTCCTTTTTACGAGCAGTACTTC.

This clonotype was found a few times. The chain employs TRBV20-1 and TRBJ2-1; the match to TRBD2 covers 11 bases. Per the germline V gene, CDR1 is DFQATT and CDR2 is SNEGSKA (reference sequence). This CDR3 is 15 amino acids long. V shed 3 bases and J 7 bases; nucleotides not matched to a gene: 8. CDR3 loop: CSASELAGVGNEQFF. The CDR3 DNA is TGCAGTGCTAGTGAACTAGCGGGAGTCGGGAATGAGCAGTTCTTC.

In its sample, this clonotype was seen a few times. V usage is TRBV10-3 and J usage is TRBJ2-7; the match to TRBD2 covers 7 bases. This CDR3 spans 14 amino acids. J was trimmed by 3 bases and V by 7 bases; bases with no gene match: 9. Per the germline V gene, CDR1 is ENHRY and CDR2 is SYGVKD. The chain's CDR3 is CAIKNSGSSYEQYF. The CDR3 nucleotides read TGTGCCATCAAGAATAGCGGGTCAAGCTACGAGCAGTACTTC.

The V call is TRBV29-1, the J call TRBJ2-5; no reliable D call. This CDR3 comprises 11 residues. V dropped 7 bases and J dropped 2 bases, with 8 bases sitting between them. CDR1 SQVTM and CDR2 ANQGSEA come from the germline V gene. The CDR3, as DNA: TGCAGCGCCAGAAGTCAAGAGACCCAGTACTTC. As protein: CSARSQETQYF.

The rearrangement joins TRBV20-1 to TRBJ2-3, with a weak D call TRBD1 (5 bases). Per germline, CDR1 DFQATT and CDR2 SNEGSKA (reference sequence). The CDR3 totals 13 residues. Trimming cost V 7 bases and J 3 bases, with 14 bases left between them. CDR3 nucleotides: TGCAGTGAAGGTGTCAGGGTAACAGATACGCAGTATTTT. This codes for CSEGVRVTDTQYF.

This chain uses TRBV10-3 with TRBJ2-7; D might be TRBD1 or TRBD2, each matching 6 bases. CDR3 length: 13 amino acids. V lost 6 bases, J lost 3 bases, and 12 bases lay in between. Per germline, CDR1 ENHRY and CDR2 SYGVKD. Written as DNA, the CDR3 is TGTGCCATCAGGGCGGGACATAACTACGAGCAGTACTTC. This translates into CAIRAGHNYEQYF.

This clonotype occurred a few times. CDR3: CSGQSSYNSPLHF. The CDR3 nucleotides read TGCAGTGGGCAGAGCTCCTATAATTCACCCCTCCACTTT. The rearrangement joins TRBV20-1 to TRBJ1-6; D remains ambiguous. This CDR3 is built from 13 residues. CDR1 and CDR2 (germline): DFQATT, SNEGSKA (reference sequence). V lost 7 bases, J lost 0 bases, and 7 bases lay in between.

This clonotype occurred many times. This chain uses TRBV5-1 with TRBJ2-5; no clear D gene. Germline assignment: CDR1 SGHRS and CDR2 YFSETQ. V dropped 4 bases and J dropped 3 bases, with 7 bases sitting between them. This CDR3 spans 12 amino acids. CDR3 in DNA: TGCGCCAGCAGCCCAATGGAAGAGACCCAGTACTTC. Residues: CASSPMEETQYF.

This clonotype was picked up a small number of times. V and J are TRBV7-9 and TRBJ2-1, with D possibly being TRBD2 (6 bases). The V and J ends lost 7 bases and 0 bases respectively, with 10 bases between them. The CDR3 consists of 14 residues. Germline CDR1 SEHNR, CDR2 FQNEAQ (reference sequence). CDR3 DNA: TGTGCCAGCAACGTAGCGGCCTCCTACAATGAGCAGTTCTTC. Protein sequence: CASNVAASYNEQFF.

This clonotype was counted at least ten times. The chain joins TRBV6-5 to TRBJ2-3, with D possibly matching TRBD2 (5 bases). The CDR3 is 13 amino acids. Germline V CDR1 and CDR2: MNHEY, SVGAGI. Trimming took off 6 bases at V and 5 bases at J, with 12 bases between the two ends. CDR3 amino acids: CASSRQGGDTQYF. CDR3 coding DNA: TGTGCCAGCAGCAGACAAGGAGGAGATACGCAGTATTTT.